The 32 T cell receptor beta chains listed next were all sequenced from one sample in a study of siplizumab effects on memory and regulatory T cells. Measured with immunoSEQ multiplex PCR; TCRdb has only the in-frame clones, and not every one. The table lists some 100,000 clones, roughly 94% of them singletons. Sequences were obtained from Tregs sorted from blood. These receptors all come from a human donor in good health.

The V call is TRBV19, the J call TRBJ1-1; D uncertain. In germline, CDR1 is LNHDA, CDR2 SQIVND (reference sequence). The CDR3 contains 14 residues. V gave up 3 bases and J gave up 6 bases, with 14 bases separating them. CDR3 region: CASSIGSVSSEAFF. In DNA form, the CDR3 reads TGTGCCAGTAGTATTGGGTCGGTTTCCTCTGAAGCTTTCTTT.

The chain uses TRBV5-1 and TRBJ1-2; weak D call: TRBD1 (5 bases). Germline V CDR1 and CDR2: SGHRS, YFSETQ. Trimming stripped 2 bases from V and 4 bases from J, with 12 bases between. There are 14 residues in the CDR3. The CDR3 nucleotides read TGCGCCAGCAGCTTTTTAAGGGGTATCTATGGCTACACCTTC. Translated, it gives CASSFLRGIYGYTF.

The rearrangement links TRBV7-8 to TRBJ2-5; 8 nucleotides line up with TRBD2. V lost 1 base, J lost 4 bases, and 14 bases stayed unmatched. Germline V gene lookup returns CDR1 SGHVS and CDR2 FQNEAQ. The CDR3 length is 18 residues. The CDR3 protein is CASSLEISGSLAGETQYF. The CDR3 coding sequence is TGTGCCAGCAGCTTAGAAATAAGCGGGAGCCTCGCAGGAGAGACCCAGTACTTC. Combining the CDR3 with reference TRBV7-8 and TRBJ2-5 gives the whole variable domain GAGVSQSPRYKVAKRGQDVALRCDPISGHVSLFWYQQALGQGPEFLTYFQNEAQLDKSGLPSDRFFAERPEGSVSTLKIQRTQQEDSAVYLCASSLEISGSLAGETQYFGPGTRLLVL.

The CDR3 DNA sequence: TGTGCCAGCAGTGAATATAGGGTGGAGTATGGCTACACCTTC. Its protein is CASSEYRVEYGYTF. V gene TRBV25-1 combines with J gene TRBJ1-2; D call uncertain. This CDR3 has 14 amino acids. The germline V and J ends were trimmed by 0 bases and 5 bases, with 10 bases remaining between them. CDR1 is MGHDK and CDR2 is SYGVNS in the germline V gene.

The V gene is TRBV19, the J gene TRBJ2-7; D is ambiguous. CDR1 is LNHDA and CDR2 is SQIVND in the germline V gene (reference sequence). The CDR3 length is 14 residues. The V end lost 0 bases, the J end lost 1 base, and 7 bases lay between the germline ends. CDR3 sequence: CASSIDWYSYEQYF. The CDR3 nucleotides read TGTGCCAGTAGTATAGATTGGTATTCCTACGAGCAGTACTTC.

The chain links TRBV30 to TRBJ2-3, with 14 nucleotides matching TRBD2. The junction had 5 bases not matched to a gene; V was cut back by 5 bases and J by 4 bases. Germline V gives CDR1 GTSNPN, CDR2 SVGIG (reference sequence). CDR3 length equals 15 residues. The CDR3 bases are TGTGCCTGGTCCCCGGGACTAGCGGGAGCAGATACGCAGTATTTT. This encodes CAWSPGLAGADTQYF.

CDR3 in DNA: TGCGCCAGCAGCTTGCTCGTGGGGCTAGCTGATACGCAGTATTTT. Translation gives CASSLLVGLADTQYF. The chain uses TRBV5-1 and TRBJ2-3; D is perhaps TRBD1 or TRBD2 (5 bases each). The V end lost 1 base, the J end lost 6 bases, and 15 bases lay between the germline ends. Per germline, CDR1 SGHRS and CDR2 YFSETQ. The CDR3 totals 15 residues.

The rearrangement links TRBV2 to TRBJ2-1; D ambiguous. From germline, CDR1 is SNHLY and CDR2 FYNNEI. The CDR3 runs 14 residues. V was cut by 6 bases and J by 0 bases, with 9 bases left in between. The CDR3 region is CASSRLSSYNEQFF. As DNA, the CDR3 is TGTGCCAGCAGCAGATTAAGCTCCTACAATGAGCAGTTCTTC.

This chain links TRBV7-9 with TRBJ2-7; TRBD2 matches at 7 bases. The CDR3 extends over 14 amino acids. The germline gives CDR1 SEHNR, CDR2 FQNEAQ (reference sequence). The V segment lost 4 bases and the J segment 9 bases; nucleotides outside the gene matches: 12. The CDR3 sequence: CASSSGGGAIRQYF. CDR3 in DNA: TGTGCCAGCAGCTCGGGAGGAGGGGCGATTAGGCAGTACTTC.

The chain employs TRBV6-1 and TRBJ1-2; TRBD1 matches 7 bases. The V segment lost 1 base and the J segment 4 bases; nucleotides outside the gene matches: 15. The CDR3 has 18 amino acids. Germline CDR1 reads MNHNS; CDR2 reads SASEGT. Here the CDR3 reads CASSEVLLRGTAFYGYTF. The CDR3 region has the DNA TGTGCCAGCAGTGAAGTACTCCTCCGGGGGACAGCTTTCTATGGCTACACCTTC.

The sample holds one count of this clone. The chain has TRBV28 and TRBJ1-5; D remains unclear. Trimming took off 2 bases at V and 4 bases at J, with 24 bases between the two ends. Germline V lookup: CDR1 MDHEN, CDR2 SYDVKM. CDR3 length: 19 residues. CDR3 protein: CASSLRMTTPGFRNQPQHF. CDR3 DNA sequence: TGTGCCAGCAGTTTAAGGATGACTACCCCCGGCTTCCGAAATCAGCCCCAGCATTTT.

V is TRBV5-1 and J is TRBJ1-6; no reliable D call. The CDR3 is 15 amino acids. V was cut by 1 base and J by 0 bases, with 5 bases left in between. Germline loops: CDR1 SGHRS, CDR2 YFSETQ. CDR3 sequence reads: CASSLWSSYNSPLHF. The CDR3 region has the DNA TGCGCCAGCAGCTTGTGGAGCTCCTATAATTCACCCCTCCACTTT.

The chain is built from TRBV5-5 and TRBJ2-7; 7 bases line up with TRBD1. Per germline, CDR1 SGHKS and CDR2 YYEKEE (reference sequence). The V gene end was trimmed by 4 bases and the J gene end by 2 bases; junction bases not matched to a gene: 3. This CDR3 has 13 amino acids. The CDR3, as DNA: TGTGCCAGCAGCAGGGGACAGACCTACGAGCAGTACTTC. Amino acid sequence: CASSRGQTYEQYF.

This clone was seen just once. This chain uses TRBV19 with TRBJ1-2; D ambiguous. This CDR3 is built from 15 residues. CDR1 LNHDA and CDR2 SQIVND come from the germline V gene (reference sequence). V was cut by 3 bases and J by 4 bases, with 15 bases left in between. As DNA, the CDR3 is TGTGCCAGTAGTATCGAGGTTTTAGAGGTCTATGGCTACACCTTC. As protein: CASSIEVLEVYGYTF.

V gene TRBV25-1 combines with J gene TRBJ1-2, with a tentative D call TRBD1 (5 bases). CDR3 length: 16 residues. Germline V gene data show CDR1 as MGHDK and CDR2 as SYGVNS. V was shortened by 3 bases and J by 3 bases, with 17 bases between the two germline ends. Here the CDR3 reads CASSDPHRRGDYGYTF. In nucleotides, the CDR3 is TGTGCCAGCAGTGATCCGCACCGAAGGGGCGACTATGGCTACACCTTC.

This chain uses TRBV30 with TRBJ2-7; 8 nucleotides line up with TRBD1. Germline loops: CDR1 GTSNPN, CDR2 SVGIG (reference sequence). V shed 1 base, J shed 6 bases, and the junction held 11 bases outside the gene matches. The length of the CDR3 is 15 residues. The CDR3 nucleotides are TGTGCCTGGAGTGGTAACGCCAGGGGGCCGGGCGAGCAGTACTTC. Its protein is CAWSGNARGPGEQYF.

The J gene is TRBJ2-2, the V gene TRBV18, with TRBD1 matching over 8 bases. The CDR3 covers 16 residues. V gave up 3 bases and J gave up 1 base; unmatched junction bases: 4. CDR1 and CDR2 from the germline V gene are KGHSH and LQKENI. The CDR3 is CASSPNRGKNTGELFF. The CDR3, as DNA: TGTGCCAGCTCACCTAACAGGGGGAAGAACACCGGGGAGCTGTTTTTT.

This chain links TRBV7-9 with TRBJ2-5; D ambiguous. The CDR3 consists of 13 residues. Germline V gives CDR1 SEHNR, CDR2 FQNEAQ (reference sequence). Deletions cut 2 bases from V and 5 bases from J, with 9 bases between. For the CDR3, the DNA is TGTGCCAGCAGCTTAACAGTAGGCGAGACCCAGTACTTC. This encodes CASSLTVGETQYF.

The rearrangement joins TRBV5-1 to TRBJ1-3, with D unresolved. V was trimmed by 4 bases and J by 3 bases, leaving 14 bases between them. The CDR3 covers 15 residues. CDR1 is SGHRS, CDR2 YFSETQ, per germline. CDR3 amino acids: CASSVTHGGGNTIYF. For the CDR3, the DNA is TGCGCCAGCAGCGTTACACACGGCGGTGGAAACACCATATATTTT.

The chain employs TRBV6-1 and TRBJ2-7, with 12 bases matching TRBD1. V shed 7 bases and J 2 bases; nucleotides not matched to a gene: 3. Germline CDR1 and CDR2: MNHNS and SASEGT. This CDR3 contains 14 residues. The CDR3: CASTWDRGPYEQYF. The CDR3 nucleotides read TGTGCCAGCACCTGGGACAGGGGGCCCTACGAGCAGTACTTC.

J is TRBJ2-1 and V is TRBV29-1; 9 nucleotides line up with TRBD2. V lost 2 bases and J lost 8; bases outside the gene matches: 1. CDR1 and CDR2 (germline): SQVTM, ANQGSEA. The CDR3 runs to 12 residues. The CDR3 loop reads CSVELAGYEQFF. Written as DNA, the CDR3 is TGCAGCGTTGAACTAGCGGGATATGAGCAGTTCTTC.

This chain connects TRBV2 to TRBJ1-4; 8 bases align to TRBD1. Unmatched junction bases numbered 3, after V lost 1 base and J lost 5 bases. The V gene's germline CDR1 is SNHLY and CDR2 FYNNEI. There are 15 residues in the CDR3. This CDR3 reads CASSEVRGQNEKLFF. The CDR3 nucleotides read TGTGCCAGCAGTGAAGTCAGGGGGCAGAATGAAAAACTGTTTTTT.

The V call is TRBV5-4, the J call TRBJ2-3, with 7 bases identical to TRBD2. The V gene end was trimmed by 5 bases and the J gene end by 0 bases; junction bases not matched to a gene: 6. This CDR3 is built from 15 residues. In germline, CDR1 is SGHNT, CDR2 YYREEE (reference sequence). The CDR3 DNA sequence: TGTGCCAGCAGTTCCGGACTAGTAAGCACAGATACGCAGTATTTT. It translates to CASSSGLVSTDTQYF.

The chain joins TRBV13 to TRBJ2-1; TRBD1 or TRBD2 may be the D gene (6 bases each). The CDR3 spans 16 residues. The V gene's germline CDR1 is PRHDT and CDR2 FYEKMQ (reference sequence). V was shortened by 5 bases and J by 8 bases, with 22 bases between the two germline ends. The CDR3 region has the DNA TGTGCCAGCAGCAGTAAGGGGGGACTCTCATTCCATGAGCAGTTCTTC. Protein product: CASSSKGGLSFHEQFF.

The chain carries TRBV27 and TRBJ2-1; 8 positions match TRBD2. Trimming removed 6 bases from V and 5 bases from J; junction bases left unmatched: 12. From germline, CDR1 is MNHEY and CDR2 SMNVEV (reference sequence). The CDR3 has 16 residues. CDR3 nucleotides: TGTGCCAGCAGCCTTCTGGGACTAGGGGGAAACAATGAGCAGTTCTTC. Encoded protein: CASSLLGLGGNNEQFF.

The CDR3 DNA is TGTGCCAGCAGCCAGGGACTAGCGGGAGGAGGGGACGAGCAGTACTTC. Encoded protein: CASSQGLAGGGDEQYF. The chain employs TRBV5-6 and TRBJ2-7, with TRBD2 matching over 15 bases. Germline CDR1 SGHDT, CDR2 YYEEEE. The length of the CDR3 is 16 residues. J lost 5 bases, V lost 4 bases, and 7 bases had no gene match.

The V call is TRBV5-6, the J call TRBJ2-1, with 8 bases fitting TRBD1. Germline V CDR1 and CDR2: SGHDT, YYEEEE. The CDR3 has 14 amino acids. After removal of 1 base from V and 14 bases from J, the junction contained 11 bases not matched to a gene. CDR3 sequence reads: CASSLLGQVFGEFF. Here the CDR3 DNA reads TGTGCCAGCAGCTTGTTGGGACAGGTGTTTGGTGAGTTCTTC.

V is TRBV7-9 and J is TRBJ2-7, with D possibly being TRBD2 (7 bases). The CDR3 sequence is 14 residues long. Trimming pared 5 bases from V and 3 bases from J, leaving 14 bases between. CDR1 is SEHNR, CDR2 FQNEAQ, per germline (reference sequence). The DNA of the CDR3 is TGTGCCAGCAGCGGCGGGGGCCAGATCTACGAGCAGTACTTC. Translated: CASSGGGQIYEQYF. Filled out from reference TRBV7-9 and TRBJ2-7, the complete variable domain reads DTGVSQNPRHKITKRGQNVTFRCDPISEHNRLYWYRQTLGQGPEFLTYFQNEAQLEKSRLLSDRFSAERPKGSFSTLEIQRTEQGDSAMYLCASSGGGQIYEQYFGPGTRLTVT.

The V and J genes are TRBV9 and TRBJ2-7, with 7 bases that match TRBD2. This CDR3 is built from 16 residues. Germline-derived CDR1 and CDR2 are SGDLS and YYNGEE. V lost 3 bases to trimming and J lost 0 bases; unmatched junction nucleotides: 9. CDR3 in amino acids: CASSGGGRESSYEQYF. The DNA for the CDR3 is TGTGCCAGCAGCGGAGGAGGGAGGGAGAGCTCCTACGAGCAGTACTTC.

The chain's CDR3 is CASRGPWDEQFF. In DNA form, the CDR3 reads TGTGCCAGCAGGGGGCCTTGGGATGAGCAGTTCTTC. This chain connects TRBV9 to TRBJ2-1; TRBD1 might be the D (5 bases). The V end lost 5 bases, the J end lost 8 bases, and 11 bases lay between the germline ends. This CDR3 is built from 12 residues. Germline V CDR1 and CDR2: SGDLS, YYNGEE.

This sequence joins TRBV7-2 and TRBJ2-7; 7 bases agree with TRBD2. There are 13 residues in the CDR3. J lost 4 bases, V lost 4 bases, and 4 bases had no gene match. Germline CDR1 reads SGHTA; CDR2 reads FQGNSA. CDR3 protein: CASSSGTTYEQYF. The CDR3 DNA reads as TGTGCCAGCAGCTCGGGGACTACGTACGAGCAGTACTTC.

The chain joins TRBV19 to TRBJ2-1; a possible D gene is TRBD2 (5 bases). V was shortened by 4 bases and J by 9 bases, with 10 bases between the two germline ends. The CDR3 contains 12 residues. Germline CDR1 and CDR2: LNHDA and SQIVND (reference sequence). The CDR3 is CASSKEGREQFF. The CDR3 coding sequence is TGTGCCAGTAGTAAAGAGGGCCGTGAGCAGTTCTTC.